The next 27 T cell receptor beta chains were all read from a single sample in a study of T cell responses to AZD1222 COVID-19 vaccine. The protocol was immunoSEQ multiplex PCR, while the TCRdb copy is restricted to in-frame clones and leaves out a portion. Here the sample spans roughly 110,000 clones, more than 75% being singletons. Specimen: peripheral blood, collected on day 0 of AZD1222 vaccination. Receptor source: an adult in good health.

The CDR3 DNA follows: TGTGCCACCAGCAGAGACATCCTGAGAGGGAAGTTCACCAATGAGCAGTTCTTC. Translating gives CATSRDILRGKFTNEQFF. The chain is built from TRBV15 and TRBJ2-1; D perhaps matches TRBD2 (5 bases). V lost 0 bases to trimming and J lost 6 bases, with 21 bases between them. CDR1 is LNHNV and CDR2 is YYDKDF in the germline V gene (reference sequence). This CDR3 contains 18 residues.

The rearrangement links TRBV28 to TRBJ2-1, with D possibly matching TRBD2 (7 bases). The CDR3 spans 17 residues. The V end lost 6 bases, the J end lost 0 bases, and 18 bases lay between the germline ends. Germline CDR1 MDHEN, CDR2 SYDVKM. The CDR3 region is CASRGGDGFSSYNEQFF. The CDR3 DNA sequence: TGTGCCAGCAGAGGGGGGGATGGCTTTAGCTCCTACAATGAGCAGTTCTTC.

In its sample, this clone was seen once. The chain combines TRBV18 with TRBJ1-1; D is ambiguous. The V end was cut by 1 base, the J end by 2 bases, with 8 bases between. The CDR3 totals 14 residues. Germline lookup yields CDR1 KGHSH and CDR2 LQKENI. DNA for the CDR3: TGTGCCAGCTCACCACGATCCGACAACACTGAAGCTTTCTTT. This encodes CASSPRSDNTEAFF.

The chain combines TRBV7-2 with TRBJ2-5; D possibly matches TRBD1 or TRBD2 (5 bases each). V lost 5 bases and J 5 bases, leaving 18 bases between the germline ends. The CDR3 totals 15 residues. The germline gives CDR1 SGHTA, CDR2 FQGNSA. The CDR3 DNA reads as TGTGCCAGCAGCCAACGGGGACCAGTTAGGGAGACCCAGTACTTC. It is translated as CASSQRGPVRETQYF.

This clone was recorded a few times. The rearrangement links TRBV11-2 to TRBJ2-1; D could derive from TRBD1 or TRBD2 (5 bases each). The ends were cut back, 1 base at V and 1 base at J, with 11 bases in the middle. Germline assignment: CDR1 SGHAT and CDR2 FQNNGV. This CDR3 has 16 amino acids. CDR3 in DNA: TGTGCCAGCAGCTTAGTCGGTGGGGGATCCTACAATGAGCAGTTCTTC. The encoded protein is CASSLVGGGSYNEQFF.

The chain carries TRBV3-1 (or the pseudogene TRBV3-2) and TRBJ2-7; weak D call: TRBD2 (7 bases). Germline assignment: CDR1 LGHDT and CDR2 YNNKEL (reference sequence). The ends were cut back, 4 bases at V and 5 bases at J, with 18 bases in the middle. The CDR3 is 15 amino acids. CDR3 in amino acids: CASSRMGGPLNEQYF. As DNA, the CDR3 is TGTGCCAGCAGCCGAATGGGGGGGCCCTTGAACGAGCAGTACTTC.

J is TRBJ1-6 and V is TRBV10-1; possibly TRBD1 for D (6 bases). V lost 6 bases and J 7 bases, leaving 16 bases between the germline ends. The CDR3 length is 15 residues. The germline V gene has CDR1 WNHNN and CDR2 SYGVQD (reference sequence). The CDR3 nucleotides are TGCGCCAGCAGCCGGACGATAAGGGGGAATTCACCCCTCCACTTT. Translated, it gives CASSRTIRGNSPLHF.

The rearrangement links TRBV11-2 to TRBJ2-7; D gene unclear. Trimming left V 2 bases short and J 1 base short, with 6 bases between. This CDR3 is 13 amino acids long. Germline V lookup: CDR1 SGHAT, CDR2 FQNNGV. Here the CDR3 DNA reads TGTGCCAGCAGCTTACGTACTTCCTACGAGCAGTACTTC. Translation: CASSLRTSYEQYF.

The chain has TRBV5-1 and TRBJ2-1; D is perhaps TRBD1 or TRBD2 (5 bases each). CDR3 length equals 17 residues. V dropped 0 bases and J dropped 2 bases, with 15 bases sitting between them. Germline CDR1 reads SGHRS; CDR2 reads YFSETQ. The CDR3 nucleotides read TGCGCCAGCAGCTTGGAGGGGACCGGGGCACCCTACAATGAGCAGTTCTTC. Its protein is CASSLEGTGAPYNEQFF. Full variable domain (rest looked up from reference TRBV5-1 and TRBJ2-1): KAGVTQTPRYLIKTRGQQVTLSCSPISGHRSVSWYQQTPGQGLQFLFEYFSETQRNKGNFPGRFSGRQFSNSRSEMNVSTLELGDSALYLCASSLEGTGAPYNEQFFGPGTRLTVL.

CDR3: CASRRVPGLAAPTYNEQFF. CDR3 DNA sequence: TGTGCCAGCAGGCGTGTCCCGGGACTAGCGGCGCCGACCTACAATGAGCAGTTCTTC. J is TRBJ2-1 and V is TRBV7-9; 11 positions agree with TRBD2. J gave up 2 bases and V 6 bases, and 15 bases lay outside the gene matches. The CDR3 totals 19 residues. CDR1 and CDR2 from the germline V gene are SEHNR and FQNEAQ (reference sequence).

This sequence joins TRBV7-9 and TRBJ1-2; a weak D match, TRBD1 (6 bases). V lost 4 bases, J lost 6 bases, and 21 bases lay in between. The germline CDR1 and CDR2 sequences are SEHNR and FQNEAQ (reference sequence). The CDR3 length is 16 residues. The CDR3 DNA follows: TGTGCCAGCAGCTCCGCGGGGGCTCTCAGTGTGGATGGCTACACCTTC. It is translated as CASSSAGALSVDGYTF.

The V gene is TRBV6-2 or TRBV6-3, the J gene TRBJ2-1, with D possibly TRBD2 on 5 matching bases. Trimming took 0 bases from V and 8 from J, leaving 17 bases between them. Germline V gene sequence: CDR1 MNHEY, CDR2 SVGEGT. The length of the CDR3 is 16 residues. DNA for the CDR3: TGTGCCAGCAGTTACTCATCTGTCGACCGCGGGTATGAGCAGTTCTTC. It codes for CASSYSSVDRGYEQFF.

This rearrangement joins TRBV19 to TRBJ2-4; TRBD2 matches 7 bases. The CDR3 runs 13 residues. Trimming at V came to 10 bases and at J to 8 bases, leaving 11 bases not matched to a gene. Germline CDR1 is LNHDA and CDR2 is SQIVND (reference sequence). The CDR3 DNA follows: TGTGCCACCTCCTACCGGGAGGAGCACATTCAGTACTTC. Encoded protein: CATSYREEHIQYF.

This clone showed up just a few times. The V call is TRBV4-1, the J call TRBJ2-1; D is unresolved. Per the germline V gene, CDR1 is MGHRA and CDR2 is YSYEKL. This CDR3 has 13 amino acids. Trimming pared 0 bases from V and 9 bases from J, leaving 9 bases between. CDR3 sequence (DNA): TGCGCCAGCAGCCAAGATGCATGGGGTGAGCAGTTCTTC. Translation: CASSQDAWGEQFF.

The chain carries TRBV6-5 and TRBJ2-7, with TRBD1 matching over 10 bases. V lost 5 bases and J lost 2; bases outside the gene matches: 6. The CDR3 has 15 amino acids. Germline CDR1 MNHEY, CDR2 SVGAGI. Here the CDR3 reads CASSPRTGGAYEQYF. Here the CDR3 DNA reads TGTGCCAGCAGTCCACGGACAGGGGGGGCCTACGAGCAGTACTTC.

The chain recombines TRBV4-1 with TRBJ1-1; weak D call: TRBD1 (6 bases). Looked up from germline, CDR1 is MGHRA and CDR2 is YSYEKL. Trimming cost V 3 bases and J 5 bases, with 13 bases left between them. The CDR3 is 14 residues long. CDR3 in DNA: TGCGCCAGCAGCCACGAGGGGGGAACAACTGAAGCTTTCTTT. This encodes CASSHEGGTTEAFF.

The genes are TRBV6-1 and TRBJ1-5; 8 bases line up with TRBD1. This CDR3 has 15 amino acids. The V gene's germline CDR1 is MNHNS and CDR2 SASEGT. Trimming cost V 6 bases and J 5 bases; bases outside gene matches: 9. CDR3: CASRGQGVRDQPQHF. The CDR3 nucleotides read TGTGCCAGCAGAGGACAGGGCGTGAGAGATCAGCCCCAGCATTTT.

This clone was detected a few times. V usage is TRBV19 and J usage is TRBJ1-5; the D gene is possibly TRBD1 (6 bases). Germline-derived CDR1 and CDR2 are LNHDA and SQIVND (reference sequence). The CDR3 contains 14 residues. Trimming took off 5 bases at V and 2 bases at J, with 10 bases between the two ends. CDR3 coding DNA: TGTGCCAGTAGTCAACAGGGAGGCAATCAGCCCCAGCATTTT. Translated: CASSQQGGNQPQHF.

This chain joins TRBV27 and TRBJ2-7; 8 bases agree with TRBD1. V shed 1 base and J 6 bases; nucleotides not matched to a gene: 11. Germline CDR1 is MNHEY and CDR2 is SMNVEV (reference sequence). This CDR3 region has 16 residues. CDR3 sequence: CASSLYPGTGYSEQYF. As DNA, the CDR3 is TGTGCCAGCAGTTTATACCCCGGGACAGGTTACAGCGAGCAGTACTTC.

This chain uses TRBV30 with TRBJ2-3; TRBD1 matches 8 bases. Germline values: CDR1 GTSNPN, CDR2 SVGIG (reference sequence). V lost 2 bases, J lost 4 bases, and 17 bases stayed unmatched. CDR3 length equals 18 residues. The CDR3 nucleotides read TGTGCCTGGAGTCGCGGGGCAGCAGGACAGGGCGGTCCAGATACGCAGTATTTT. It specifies CAWSRGAAGQGGPDTQYF.

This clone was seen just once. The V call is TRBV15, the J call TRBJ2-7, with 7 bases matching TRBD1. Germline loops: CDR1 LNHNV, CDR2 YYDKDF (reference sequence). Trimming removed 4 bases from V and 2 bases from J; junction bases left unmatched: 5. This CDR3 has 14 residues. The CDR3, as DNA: TGTGCCACCAGCATCCGGACAGGAACCTACGAGCAGTACTTC. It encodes CATSIRTGTYEQYF.

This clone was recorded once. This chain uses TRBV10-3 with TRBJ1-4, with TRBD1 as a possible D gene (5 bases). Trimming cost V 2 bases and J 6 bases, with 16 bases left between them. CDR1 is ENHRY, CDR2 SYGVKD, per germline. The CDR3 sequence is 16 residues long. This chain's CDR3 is CAISEDPRTGDEKLFF. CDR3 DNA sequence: TGTGCCATCAGTGAGGATCCCCGGACGGGGGATGAAAAACTGTTTTTT.

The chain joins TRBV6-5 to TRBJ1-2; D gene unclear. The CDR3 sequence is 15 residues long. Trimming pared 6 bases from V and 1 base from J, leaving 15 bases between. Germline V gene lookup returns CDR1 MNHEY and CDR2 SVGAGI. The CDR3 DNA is TGTGCCAGCAGAACGCGGACCCGGAGTAACTATGGCTACACCTTC. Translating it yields CASRTRTRSNYGYTF.

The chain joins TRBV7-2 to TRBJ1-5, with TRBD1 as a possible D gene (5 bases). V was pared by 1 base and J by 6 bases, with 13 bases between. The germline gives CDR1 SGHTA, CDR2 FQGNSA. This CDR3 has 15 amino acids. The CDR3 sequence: CASSLDDGTAQPQHF. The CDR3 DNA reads TGTGCCAGCAGCTTAGACGACGGGACGGCTCAGCCCCAGCATTTT.

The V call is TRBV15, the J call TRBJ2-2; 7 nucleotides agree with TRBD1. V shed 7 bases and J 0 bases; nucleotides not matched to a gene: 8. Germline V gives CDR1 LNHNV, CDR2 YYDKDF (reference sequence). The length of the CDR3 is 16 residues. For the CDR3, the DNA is TGTGCCACCATCCTTTCAGGGGGAACGAACACCGGGGAGCTGTTTTTT. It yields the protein CATILSGGTNTGELFF. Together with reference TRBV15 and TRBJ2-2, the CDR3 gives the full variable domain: DAMVIQNPRYQVTQFGKPVTLSCSQTLNHNVMYWYQQKSSQAPKLLFHYYDKDFNNEADTPDNFQSRRPNTSFCFLDIRSPGLGDTAMYLCATILSGGTNTGELFFGEGSRLTVL.

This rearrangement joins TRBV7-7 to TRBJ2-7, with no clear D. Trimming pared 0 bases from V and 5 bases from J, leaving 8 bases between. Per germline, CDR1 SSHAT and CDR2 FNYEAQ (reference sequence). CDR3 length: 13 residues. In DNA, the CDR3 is TGTGCCAGCAGCTTAGCCACCGGTCACGAGCAGTACTTC. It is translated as CASSLATGHEQYF.

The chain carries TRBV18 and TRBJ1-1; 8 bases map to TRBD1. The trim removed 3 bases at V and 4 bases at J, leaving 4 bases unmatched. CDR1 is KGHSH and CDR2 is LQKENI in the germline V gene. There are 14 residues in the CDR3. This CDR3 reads CASSPLTGATEAFF. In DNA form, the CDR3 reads TGTGCCAGCTCACCCTTGACAGGGGCCACTGAAGCTTTCTTT.